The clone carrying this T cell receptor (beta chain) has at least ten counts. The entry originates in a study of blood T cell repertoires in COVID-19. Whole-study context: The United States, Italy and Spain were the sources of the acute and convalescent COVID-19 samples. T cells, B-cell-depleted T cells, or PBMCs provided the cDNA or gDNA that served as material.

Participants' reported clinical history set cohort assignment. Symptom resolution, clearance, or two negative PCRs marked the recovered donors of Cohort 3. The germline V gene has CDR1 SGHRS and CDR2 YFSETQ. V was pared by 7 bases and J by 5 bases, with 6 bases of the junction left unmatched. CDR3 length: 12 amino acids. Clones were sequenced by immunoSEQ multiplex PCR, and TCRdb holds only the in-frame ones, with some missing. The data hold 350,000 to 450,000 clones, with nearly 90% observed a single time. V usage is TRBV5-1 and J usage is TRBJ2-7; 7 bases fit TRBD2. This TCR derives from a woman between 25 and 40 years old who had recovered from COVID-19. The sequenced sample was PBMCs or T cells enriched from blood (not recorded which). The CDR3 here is CASSLAGDEQYF. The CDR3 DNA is TGCGCCAGCTCCCTTGCGGGGGACGAGCAGTACTTC.